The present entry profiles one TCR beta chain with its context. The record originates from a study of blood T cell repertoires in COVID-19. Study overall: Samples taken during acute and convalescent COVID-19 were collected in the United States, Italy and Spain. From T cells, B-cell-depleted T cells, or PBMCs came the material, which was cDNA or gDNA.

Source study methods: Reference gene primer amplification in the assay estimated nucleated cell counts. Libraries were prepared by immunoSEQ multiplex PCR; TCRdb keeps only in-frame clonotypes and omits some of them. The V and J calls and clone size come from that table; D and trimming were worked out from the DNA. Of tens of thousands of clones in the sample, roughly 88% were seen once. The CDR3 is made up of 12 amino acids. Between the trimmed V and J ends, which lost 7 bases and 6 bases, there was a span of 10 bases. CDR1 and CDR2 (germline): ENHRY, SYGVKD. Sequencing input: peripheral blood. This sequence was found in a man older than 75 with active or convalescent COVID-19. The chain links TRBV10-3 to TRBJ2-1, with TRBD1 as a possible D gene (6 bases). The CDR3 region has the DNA TGTGCCATCAATACACAGGGCAATGAGCAGTTCTTC. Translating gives CAINTQGNEQFF.